This record concerns one T cell receptor beta chain sequence. Its cognate antigen is unknown. Trimming removed 5 bases from V and 1 base from J; junction bases left unmatched: 6. There are 16 residues in the CDR3. CDR1 and CDR2 from the germline V gene are LNHNV and YYDKDF (reference sequence). The data were taken from a study of T cell responses to AZD1222 COVID-19 vaccine. Generated by immunoSEQ multiplex PCR, the TCRdb table keeps only in-frame clones and is missing some. The sample has about 140,000 clones, roughly 92% seen once. Study conclusions and caveats: Most donors were white British and more were female, and clonal diversity was possibly underestimated. Seropositivity was recorded at baseline in only a handful of AZD1222 recipients.

This chain joins TRBV15 and TRBJ1-2; 11 bases fit TRBD1. The clonotype originates from an adult in good health. The sample in question was peripheral blood, obtained on day 0 of AZD1222 vaccination. CDR3 bases: TGTGCCACCAGCGGAGGACAGGGGGCACTTAACTATGGCTACACCTTC. This codes for CATSGGQGALNYGYTF. The full variable domain, in which reference TRBV15 and TRBJ1-2 provide the parts outside the CDR3, is DAMVIQNPRYQVTQFGKPVTLSCSQTLNHNVMYWYQQKSSQAPKLLFHYYDKDFNNEADTPDNFQSRRPNTSFCFLDIRSPGLGDTAMYLCATSGGQGALNYGYTFGSGTRLTVV.